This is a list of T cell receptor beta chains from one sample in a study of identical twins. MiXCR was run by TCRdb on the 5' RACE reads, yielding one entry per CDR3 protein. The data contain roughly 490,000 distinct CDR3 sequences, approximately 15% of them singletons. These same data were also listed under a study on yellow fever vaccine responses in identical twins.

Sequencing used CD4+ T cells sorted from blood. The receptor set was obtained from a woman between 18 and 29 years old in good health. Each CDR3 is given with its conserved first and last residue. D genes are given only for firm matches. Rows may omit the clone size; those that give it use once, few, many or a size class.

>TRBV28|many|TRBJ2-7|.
TGTGCCAAAGAGGTTCCCCACGAGCAGTACTTC
CAKEVPHEQYF
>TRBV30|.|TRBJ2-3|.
TGTGCCTCCCCCCATCTTAGCGGAGGAGATACGCAGTATTTT
CASPHLSGGDTQYF
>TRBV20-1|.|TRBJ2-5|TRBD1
TGCAGTGCCGACCCGGGACAGGGCTTGAAGACCCAGTACTTC
CSADPGQGLKTQYF
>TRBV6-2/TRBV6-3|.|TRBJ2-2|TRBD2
TGTGCCAGCAGACCCAGCGGGACCACCGGGGAGCTGTTTTTT
CASRPSGTTGELFF
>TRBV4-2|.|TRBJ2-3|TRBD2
TGTGCCAGCAGCCAAGATAGCCCGACTAGCGGGAGGCTACCTAGCACAGATACGCAGTATTTT
CASSQDSPTSGRLPSTDTQYF
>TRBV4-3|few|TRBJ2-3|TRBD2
TGCGCCAGCAGCCAGGGGACTAGGAGAGAGACAGATACGCAGTATTTT
CASSQGTRRETDTQYF
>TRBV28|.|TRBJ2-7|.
TGTGCCAGCAGTCCCCGGGCTCAGATCCCAGGCTACGAGCAGTACTTC
CASSPRAQIPGYEQYF
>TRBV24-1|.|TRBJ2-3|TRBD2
TGTGCCACCAGTGAAATACTAGCGGGGGGGCAAGATACGCAGTATTTT
CATSEILAGGQDTQYF
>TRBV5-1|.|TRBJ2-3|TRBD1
TGCGCCAACACCCTGACTACCGGGACAGGGGGCGCGGGCACAGATACGCAGTATTTT
CANTLTTGTGGAGTDTQYF
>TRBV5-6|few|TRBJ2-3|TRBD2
TGTGCCAGCAGTCGCCTTAGTAGCGGGGTGTCCACAGATACGCAGTATTTT
CASSRLSSGVSTDTQYF
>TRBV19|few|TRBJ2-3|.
TGTGCCAGTAGCCAAAACTTAGGAGACACGCAGTATTTT
CASSQNLGDTQYF
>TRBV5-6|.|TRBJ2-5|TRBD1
TGTGCCAGCAGGTGGTCGGGACAGGAGGTTGAGACCCAGTACTTC
CASRWSGQEVETQYF
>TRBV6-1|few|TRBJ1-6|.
TGTGCCAGCAGTGAAGATGCAGTAGTACCTTTTAATTCACCCCTCCACTTT
CASSEDAVVPFNSPLHF
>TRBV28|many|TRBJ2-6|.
TGTGCCAGCAGGGGGGTGTCTGGGGCCAACGTCCTGACTTTC
CASRGVSGANVLTF
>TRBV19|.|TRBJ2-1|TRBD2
TGTGCCAGTATGGCTAGCGGGAACCGAAACCGGAATGAGCAGTTCTTC
CASMASGNRNRNEQFF
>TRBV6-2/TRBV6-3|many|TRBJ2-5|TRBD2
TGTGCCAGCAGTTTCGGCGGGAGCTTAGAGACCCAGTACTTC
CASSFGGSLETQYF
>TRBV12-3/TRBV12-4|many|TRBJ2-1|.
TGTGCCAGCAGTATTCAGGGTTCCCACAATGAGCAGTTCTTC
CASSIQGSHNEQFF
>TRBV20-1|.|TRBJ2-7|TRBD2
TGCAGTGCTAGTAGCGGGGGGGCCGGGGTATACGAGCAGTACTTC
CSASSGGAGVYEQYF
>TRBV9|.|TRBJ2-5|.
TGTGCCAGCAGCGAGGAGGGGGAGACCCAGTACTTC
CASSEEGETQYF
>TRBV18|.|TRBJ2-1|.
TGTGCCAGCTCACCAAGTGCCGCAACTTCCTACAATGAGCAGTTCTTC
CASSPSAATSYNEQFF
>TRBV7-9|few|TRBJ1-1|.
TGTGCCAGCACCCGAGCGGGCGAAGCTTTCTTT
CASTRAGEAFF
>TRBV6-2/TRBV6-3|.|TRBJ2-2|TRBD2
TGTGCCAGCAGGCGTGGGACTAGCGGGAGAACCGGGGAGCTGTTTTTT
CASRRGTSGRTGELFF
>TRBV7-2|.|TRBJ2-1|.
TGTGCCAGCAGCCCTGACCCGGGTCCTCAGTTCTTC
CASSPDPGPQFF
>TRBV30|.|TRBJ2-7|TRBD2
TGTGCCTGGAGTGTGAGGGGAGCGGGACCTCTCTACGAGCAGTACTTC
CAWSVRGAGPLYEQYF
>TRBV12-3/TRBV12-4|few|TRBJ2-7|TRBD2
TGTGCCAGCAGTCATACTAGCGGGACAAGCTCCTACGAGCAGTACTTC
CASSHTSGTSSYEQYF
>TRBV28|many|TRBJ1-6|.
TGTGCCAGCAGTTTCTATGGACAAGATTCACCCCTCCACTTT
CASSFYGQDSPLHF
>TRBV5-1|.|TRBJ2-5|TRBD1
TGCGCCAGCTGTCTCACAGGGGCTTCGGAGACCCAGTACTTC
CASCLTGASETQYF
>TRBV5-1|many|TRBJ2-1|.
TGCGCCAGCAGGACCGCGCTAGCGAGCAGCAATGAGCAGTTCTTC
CASRTALASSNEQFF
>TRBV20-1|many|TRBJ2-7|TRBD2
TGCAGTGCTAGAGATAAGGGACTAGCGGGAGGCCCCGAGCAGTACTTC
CSARDKGLAGGPEQYF
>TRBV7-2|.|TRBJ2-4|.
TGTGCCAGCAGCTCCAGAGATCCGAACATTCAGTACTTC
CASSSRDPNIQYF
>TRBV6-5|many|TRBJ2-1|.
TGTGCCAGCAGTTCGGGGACATCCTACAATGAGCAGTTCTTC
CASSSGTSYNEQFF
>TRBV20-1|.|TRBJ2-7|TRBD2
TGCAGTGCTTTATTGCGAGCGGGAGGGCCCTACGAGCAGTACTTC
CSALLRAGGPYEQYF
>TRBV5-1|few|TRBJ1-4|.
TGCGCCAGCAGCTTGCAGGGGTTCGATGAAAAACTGTTTTTT
CASSLQGFDEKLFF
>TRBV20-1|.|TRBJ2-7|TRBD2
TGCAGTGCTAGAGATCCAGCGGGAGGGAACTACGAGCAGTACTTC
CSARDPAGGNYEQYF
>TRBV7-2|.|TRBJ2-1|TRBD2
TGTGCCAGCAGCCCGACTAGCTTCAATGAGCAGTTCTTC
CASSPTSFNEQFF
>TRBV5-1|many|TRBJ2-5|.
TGCGCCAGCAGCTTCTCGGGCATGCCCCAAGAGACCCAGTACTTC
CASSFSGMPQETQYF
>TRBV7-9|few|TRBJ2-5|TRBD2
TGTGCCAGCAGCCCCCAAGCGGGAGTCTTTCAAGAGACCCAGTACTTC
CASSPQAGVFQETQYF
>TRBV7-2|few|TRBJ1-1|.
TGTGCCAGCAGCTTAGTCACCAGGGACACTGAAGCTTTCTTT
CASSLVTRDTEAFF
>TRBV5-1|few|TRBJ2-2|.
TGCGCCAGCAACCCAACCGGACAGTACACCGGGGAGCTGTTTTTT
CASNPTGQYTGELFF
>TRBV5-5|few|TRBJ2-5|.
TGTGCCAGCAGCTTTATGAGGGAGACCCAGTACTTC
CASSFMRETQYF
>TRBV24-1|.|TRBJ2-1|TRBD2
TGTGCCACCAGTGAGAGCGGGATAAGCTCCTACAATGAGCAGTTCTTC
CATSESGISSYNEQFF
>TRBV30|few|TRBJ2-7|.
TGTGCCTGGAGTGTACAGAGCTACGAGCAGTACTTC
CAWSVQSYEQYF
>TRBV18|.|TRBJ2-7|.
TGTGCCAGCTCACCCCTACGGACAAGGGGGTCATACGAGCAGTACTTC
CASSPLRTRGSYEQYF
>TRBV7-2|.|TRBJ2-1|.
TGTGCCAGCAGCTTAGCGGGAGCTCGGCAGTTCTTC
CASSLAGARQFF
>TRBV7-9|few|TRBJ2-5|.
TGTGCCAGCAGCAGGGTATCGCAAGAGACCCAGTACTTC
CASSRVSQETQYF
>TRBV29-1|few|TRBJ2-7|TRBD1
TGCAGCGTTGGACAGGGGGCGCAGTACGAGCAGTACTTC
CSVGQGAQYEQYF
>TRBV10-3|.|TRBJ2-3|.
TGTGCCATCAGACGGGGGCCTACTAGCACAGATACGCAGTATTTT
CAIRRGPTSTDTQYF
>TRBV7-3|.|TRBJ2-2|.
TGTGCCAGCAGCAACTCAGGGACCGGGGAGCTGTTTTTT
CASSNSGTGELFF
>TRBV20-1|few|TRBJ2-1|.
TGCAGTGCTAGAGATGGAGACGTACTCTCTCTCAATGAGCAGTTCTTC
CSARDGDVLSLNEQFF
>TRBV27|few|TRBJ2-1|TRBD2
TGTGCCAGCAGTTGGGGACTAGGAGGGGACAATGAGCAGTTCTTC
CASSWGLGGDNEQFF
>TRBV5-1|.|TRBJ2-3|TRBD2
TGCGCCAGCAGCATAGGACTAGCGGGCCGCACAGATACGCAGTATTTT
CASSIGLAGRTDTQYF
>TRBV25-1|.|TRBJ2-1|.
TGTGCCAGCAGGGGGGACCGGAGCTCCTACAATGAGCAGTTCTTC
CASRGDRSSYNEQFF
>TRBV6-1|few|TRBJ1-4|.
TGTGCCAGCAGACCGTGGGAGGAGGGTGGGGAAAAACTGTTTTTT
CASRPWEEGGEKLFF